A single sample gave rise to the 5 T cell receptor beta chains below, sequenced in a study of cytomegalovirus exposure and HLA in healthy donors. The PCR contained 60 Vbeta and 13 Jbeta primers. The protocol was immunoSEQ multiplex PCR, while the TCRdb copy is restricted to in-frame clones and leaves out a portion. There are just over 150,000 clones in the sample, with about 1.2% held by the top ten. The sample taken for sequencing was PBMCs. The receptors derive from a woman between 55 and 75 years old in good health and CMV-seronegative.

Written as DNA, the CDR3 is TGTGCCAGCAGCTTCGGGCAGGGGGCATATACTGAAGCTTTCTTT. This gives the protein CASSFGQGAYTEAFF. The chain couples TRBV7-9 to TRBJ1-1, with 8 positions matching TRBD1. V lost 3 bases and J lost 5; bases outside the gene matches: 8. CDR1 and CDR2 from the germline V gene are SEHNR and FQNEAQ (reference sequence). This CDR3 is built from 15 residues.

The genes are TRBV18 and TRBJ2-5; D remains ambiguous. Germline CDR1 and CDR2: KGHSH and LQKENI. The CDR3 spans 13 residues. V was shortened by 2 bases and J by 5 bases, with 9 bases between the two germline ends. In DNA, the CDR3 is TGTGCCAGCTCACCATCCGGGTTGGAGACCCAGTACTTC. This codes for CASSPSGLETQYF. The entire variable domain, with the rest obtained from reference TRBV18 and TRBJ2-5, is as follows: NAGVMQNPRHLVRRRGQEARLRCSPMKGHSHVYWYRQLPEEGLKFMVYLQKENIIDESGMPKERFSAEFPKEGPSILRIQQVVRGDSAAYFCASSPSGLETQYFGPGTRLLVL.

J is TRBJ2-3 and V is TRBV7-9; 7 bases line up with TRBD1. Trimming cost V 4 bases and J 9 bases; bases outside gene matches: 10. The CDR3 is 14 amino acids. Germline V lookup: CDR1 SEHNR, CDR2 FQNEAQ (reference sequence). CDR3 DNA sequence: TGTGCCAGCAGCTCCGGGACAGCTGGAGGAACGCAGTATTTT. Translation gives CASSSGTAGGTQYF.

DNA of the CDR3: TGTGCCAGCAGCGTAGGGGGGGGTAGTCCCCAGCATTTT. It translates to CASSVGGGSPQHF. The chain uses TRBV9 and TRBJ1-5, with a tentative D call TRBD1 (5 bases). The CDR3 sequence is 13 residues long. Germline V CDR1 and CDR2: SGDLS, YYNGEE. Trimming shortened V by 0 bases and J by 10 bases, and 11 bases separated the two germline ends.

This sequence joins TRBV6-1 and TRBJ2-5; tentatively, D is TRBD1 (7 bases). The V end was cut by 4 bases, the J end by 2 bases, with 26 bases between. The CDR3 length is 19 residues. CDR1 MNHNS and CDR2 SASEGT come from the germline V gene. The CDR3 DNA sequence: TGTGCCAGCAGTGTCCAGGGGGGCGCTCGGTACTCGGTACAAGAGACCCAGTACTTC. This codes for CASSVQGGARYSVQETQYF.